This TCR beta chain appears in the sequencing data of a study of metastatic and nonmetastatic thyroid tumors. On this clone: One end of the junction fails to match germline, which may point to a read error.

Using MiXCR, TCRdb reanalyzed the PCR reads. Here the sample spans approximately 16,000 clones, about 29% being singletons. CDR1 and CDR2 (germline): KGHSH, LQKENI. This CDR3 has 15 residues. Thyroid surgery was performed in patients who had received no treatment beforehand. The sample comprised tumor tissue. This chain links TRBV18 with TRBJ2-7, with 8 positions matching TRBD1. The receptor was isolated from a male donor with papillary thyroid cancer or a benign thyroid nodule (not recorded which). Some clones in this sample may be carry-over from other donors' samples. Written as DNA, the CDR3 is TGTGTCAGCTCGCCTCGACAGGGGTCACCATACGAGCAATACTTC. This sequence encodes CVSSPRQGSPYEQYF.